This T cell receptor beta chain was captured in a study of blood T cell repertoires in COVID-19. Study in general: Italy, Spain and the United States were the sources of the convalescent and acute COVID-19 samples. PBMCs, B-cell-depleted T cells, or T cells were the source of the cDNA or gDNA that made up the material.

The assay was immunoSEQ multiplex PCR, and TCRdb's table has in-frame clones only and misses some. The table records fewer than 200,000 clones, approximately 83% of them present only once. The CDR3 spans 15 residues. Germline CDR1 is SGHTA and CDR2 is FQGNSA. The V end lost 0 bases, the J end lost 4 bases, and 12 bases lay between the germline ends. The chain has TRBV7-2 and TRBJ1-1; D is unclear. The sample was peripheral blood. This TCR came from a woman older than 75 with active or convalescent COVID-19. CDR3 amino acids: CASSLAGGGSTEAFF. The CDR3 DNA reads TGTGCCAGCAGCTTAGCAGGTGGAGGAAGCACTGAAGCTTTCTTT.